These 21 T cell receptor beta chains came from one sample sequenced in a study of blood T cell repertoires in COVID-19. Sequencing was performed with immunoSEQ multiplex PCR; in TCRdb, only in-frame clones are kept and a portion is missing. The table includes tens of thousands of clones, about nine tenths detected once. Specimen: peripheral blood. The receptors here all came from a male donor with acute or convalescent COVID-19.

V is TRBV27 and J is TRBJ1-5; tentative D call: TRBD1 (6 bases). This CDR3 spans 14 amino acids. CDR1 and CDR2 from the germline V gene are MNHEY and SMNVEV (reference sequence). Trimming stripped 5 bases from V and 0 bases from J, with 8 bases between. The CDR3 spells CASSPQGSNQPQHF. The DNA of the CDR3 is TGTGCCAGCAGTCCACAGGGTAGCAATCAGCCCCAGCATTTT.

CDR3 sequence: CATSGGGLNTGELFF. The DNA for the CDR3 is TGTGCCACCAGCGGGGGGGGACTTAACACCGGGGAGCTGTTTTTT. This chain joins TRBV15 and TRBJ2-2, with TRBD2 identical over 7 bases. J gave up 2 bases and V 5 bases, and 5 bases lay outside the gene matches. The CDR3 is 15 amino acids. Germline V CDR1 and CDR2: LNHNV, YYDKDF (reference sequence).

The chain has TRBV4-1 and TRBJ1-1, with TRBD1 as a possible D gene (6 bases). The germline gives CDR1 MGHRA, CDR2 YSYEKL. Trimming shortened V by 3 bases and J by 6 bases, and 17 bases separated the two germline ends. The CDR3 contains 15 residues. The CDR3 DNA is TGCGCCAGCAGCCAGGGGGGGGGCCCTTCGGCTGAAGCTTTCTTT. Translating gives CASSQGGGPSAEAFF.

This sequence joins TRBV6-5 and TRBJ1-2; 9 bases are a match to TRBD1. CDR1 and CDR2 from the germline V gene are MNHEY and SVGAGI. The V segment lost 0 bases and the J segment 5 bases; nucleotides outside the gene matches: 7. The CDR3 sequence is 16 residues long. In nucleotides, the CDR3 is TGTGCCAGCAGTTACTCGAGTCCAGGACAGGGGTATGGCTACACCTTC. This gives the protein CASSYSSPGQGYGYTF.

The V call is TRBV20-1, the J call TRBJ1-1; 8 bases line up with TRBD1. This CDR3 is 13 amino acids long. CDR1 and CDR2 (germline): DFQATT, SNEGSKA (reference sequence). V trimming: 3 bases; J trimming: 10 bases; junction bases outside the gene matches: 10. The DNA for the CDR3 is TGCAGTGCTAGTGGCCGGACAGGGTTCGTAGCTTTCTTT. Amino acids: CSASGRTGFVAFF.

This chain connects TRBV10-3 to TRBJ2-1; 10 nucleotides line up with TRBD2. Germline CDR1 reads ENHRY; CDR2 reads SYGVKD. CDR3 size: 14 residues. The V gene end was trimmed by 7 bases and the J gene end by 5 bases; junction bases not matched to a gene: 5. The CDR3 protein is CAIKLAGVDNEQFF. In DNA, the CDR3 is TGTGCCATCAAGCTAGCGGGGGTAGACAATGAGCAGTTCTTC.

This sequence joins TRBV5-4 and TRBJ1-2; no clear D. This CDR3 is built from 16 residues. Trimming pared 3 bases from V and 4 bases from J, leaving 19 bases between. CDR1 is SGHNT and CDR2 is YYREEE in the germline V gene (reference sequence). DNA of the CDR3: TGTGCCAGCAGCTCAAGAGGATTGTCTCCCGGCTATGGCTACACCTTC. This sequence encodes CASSSRGLSPGYGYTF.

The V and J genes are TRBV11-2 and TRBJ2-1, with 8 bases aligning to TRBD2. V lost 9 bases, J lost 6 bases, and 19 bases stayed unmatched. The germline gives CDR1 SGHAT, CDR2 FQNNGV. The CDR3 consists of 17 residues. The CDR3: CASRGPRGSGASNEQFF. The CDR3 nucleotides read TGTGCCAGTCGTGGGCCCCGGGGTAGCGGGGCCTCCAATGAGCAGTTCTTC.

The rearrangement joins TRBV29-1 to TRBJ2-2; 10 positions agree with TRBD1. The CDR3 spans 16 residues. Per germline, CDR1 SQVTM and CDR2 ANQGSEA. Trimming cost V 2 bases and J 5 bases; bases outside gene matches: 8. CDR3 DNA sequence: TGCAGCGTTGAATACGCCGGGGGACAGGGGACCGGGGAGCTGTTTTTT. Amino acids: CSVEYAGGQGTGELFF.

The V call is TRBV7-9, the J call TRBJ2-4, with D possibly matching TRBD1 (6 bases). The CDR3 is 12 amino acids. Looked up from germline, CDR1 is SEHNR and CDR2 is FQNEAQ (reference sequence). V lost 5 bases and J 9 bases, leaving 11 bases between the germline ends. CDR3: CASSMDSSIQYF. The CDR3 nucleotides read TGTGCCAGCAGCATGGACAGTTCCATTCAGTACTTC.

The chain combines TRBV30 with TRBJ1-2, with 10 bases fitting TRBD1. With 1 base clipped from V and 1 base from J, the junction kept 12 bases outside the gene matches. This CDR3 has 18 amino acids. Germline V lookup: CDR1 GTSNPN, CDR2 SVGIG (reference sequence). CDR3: CAWSGHRTGGTINYGYTF. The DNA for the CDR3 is TGTGCCTGGAGTGGCCATAGGACAGGGGGAACTATTAACTATGGCTACACCTTC. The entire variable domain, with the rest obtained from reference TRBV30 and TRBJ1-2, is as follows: SQTIHQWPATLVQPVGSPLSLECTVEGTSNPNLYWYRQAAGRGLQLLFYSVGIGQISSEVPQNLSASRPQDRQFILSSKKLLLSDSGFYLCAWSGHRTGGTINYGYTFGSGTRLTVV.

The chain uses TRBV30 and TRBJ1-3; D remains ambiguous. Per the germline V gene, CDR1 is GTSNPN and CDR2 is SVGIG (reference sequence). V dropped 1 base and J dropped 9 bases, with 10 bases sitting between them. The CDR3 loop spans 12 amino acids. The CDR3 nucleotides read TGTGCCTGGAGTGGCGGGCAGGCCACCATATATTTT. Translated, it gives CAWSGGQATIYF.

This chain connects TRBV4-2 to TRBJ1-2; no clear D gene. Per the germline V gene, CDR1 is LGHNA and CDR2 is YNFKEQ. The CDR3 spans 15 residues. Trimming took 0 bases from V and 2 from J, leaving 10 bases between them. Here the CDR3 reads CASSQDLGGNYGYTF. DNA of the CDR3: TGTGCCAGCAGCCAAGACCTCGGCGGGAACTATGGCTACACCTTC.

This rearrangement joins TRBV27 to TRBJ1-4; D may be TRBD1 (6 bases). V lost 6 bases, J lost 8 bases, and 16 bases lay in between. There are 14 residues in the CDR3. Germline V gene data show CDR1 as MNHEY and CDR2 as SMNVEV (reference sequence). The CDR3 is CASRPTGPVEKLFF. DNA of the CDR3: TGTGCCAGCAGGCCAACAGGGCCCGTGGAAAAACTGTTTTTT. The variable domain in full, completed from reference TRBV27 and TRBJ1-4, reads EAQVTQNPRYLITVTGKKLTVTCSQNMNHEYMSWYRQDPGLGLRQIYYSMNVEVTDKGDVPEGYKVSRKEKRNFPLILESPSPNQTSLYFCASRPTGPVEKLFFGSGTQLSVL.

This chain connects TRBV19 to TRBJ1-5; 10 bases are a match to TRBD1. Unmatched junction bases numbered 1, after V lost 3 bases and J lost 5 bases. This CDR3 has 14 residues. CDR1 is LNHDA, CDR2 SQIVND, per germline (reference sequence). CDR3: CASSIGQGDQPQHF. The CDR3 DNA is TGTGCCAGTAGTATTGGACAGGGGGATCAGCCCCAGCATTTT.

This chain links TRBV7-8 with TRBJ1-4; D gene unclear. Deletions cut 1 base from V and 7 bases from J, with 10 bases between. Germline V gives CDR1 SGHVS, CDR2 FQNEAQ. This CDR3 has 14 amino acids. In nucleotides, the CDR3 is TGTGCCAGCAGCTTAGACGGGGAGGCTGAAAAACTGTTTTTT. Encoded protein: CASSLDGEAEKLFF. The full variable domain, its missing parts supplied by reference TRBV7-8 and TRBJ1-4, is GAGVSQSPRYKVAKRGQDVALRCDPISGHVSLFWYQQALGQGPEFLTYFQNEAQLDKSGLPSDRFFAERPEGSVSTLKIQRTQQEDSAVYLCASSLDGEAEKLFFGSGTQLSVL.

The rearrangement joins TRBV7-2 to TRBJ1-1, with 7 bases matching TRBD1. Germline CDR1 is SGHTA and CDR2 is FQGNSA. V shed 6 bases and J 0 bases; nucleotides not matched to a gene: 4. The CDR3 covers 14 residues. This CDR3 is CASRGQTMNTEAFF. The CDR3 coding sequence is TGTGCCAGCAGGGGACAGACCATGAACACTGAAGCTTTCTTT.

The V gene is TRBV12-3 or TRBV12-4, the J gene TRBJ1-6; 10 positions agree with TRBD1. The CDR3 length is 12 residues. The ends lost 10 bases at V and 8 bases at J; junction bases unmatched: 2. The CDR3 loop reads CATGTGDSPLHF. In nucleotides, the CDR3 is TGTGCCACCGGGACAGGGGATTCACCCCTCCACTTT.

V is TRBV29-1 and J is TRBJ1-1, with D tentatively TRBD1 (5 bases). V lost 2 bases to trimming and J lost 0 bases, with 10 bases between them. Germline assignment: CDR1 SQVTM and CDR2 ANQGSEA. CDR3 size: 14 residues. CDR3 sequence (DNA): TGCAGCGTTGAACCGGGGGTCATGAACACTGAAGCTTTCTTT. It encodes CSVEPGVMNTEAFF.

CDR3 sequence: CASKTGRVVNEKLFF. In DNA, the CDR3 is TGTGCCAGCAAAACAGGGCGGGTCGTGAATGAAAAACTGTTTTTT. The V gene is TRBV7-4, the J gene TRBJ1-4; the D gene is possibly TRBD1 (6 bases). V shed 7 bases and J shed 5 bases, with 17 bases lying between them. This CDR3 comprises 15 residues. Germline CDR1 reads SGHVT; CDR2 reads SQSDAQ.

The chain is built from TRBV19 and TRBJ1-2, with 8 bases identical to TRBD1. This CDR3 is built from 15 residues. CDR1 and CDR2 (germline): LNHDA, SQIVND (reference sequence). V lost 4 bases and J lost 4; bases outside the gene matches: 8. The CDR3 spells CASSTPTGVSYGYTF. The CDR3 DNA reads TGTGCCAGTAGTACCCCGACAGGGGTTAGCTATGGCTACACCTTC.